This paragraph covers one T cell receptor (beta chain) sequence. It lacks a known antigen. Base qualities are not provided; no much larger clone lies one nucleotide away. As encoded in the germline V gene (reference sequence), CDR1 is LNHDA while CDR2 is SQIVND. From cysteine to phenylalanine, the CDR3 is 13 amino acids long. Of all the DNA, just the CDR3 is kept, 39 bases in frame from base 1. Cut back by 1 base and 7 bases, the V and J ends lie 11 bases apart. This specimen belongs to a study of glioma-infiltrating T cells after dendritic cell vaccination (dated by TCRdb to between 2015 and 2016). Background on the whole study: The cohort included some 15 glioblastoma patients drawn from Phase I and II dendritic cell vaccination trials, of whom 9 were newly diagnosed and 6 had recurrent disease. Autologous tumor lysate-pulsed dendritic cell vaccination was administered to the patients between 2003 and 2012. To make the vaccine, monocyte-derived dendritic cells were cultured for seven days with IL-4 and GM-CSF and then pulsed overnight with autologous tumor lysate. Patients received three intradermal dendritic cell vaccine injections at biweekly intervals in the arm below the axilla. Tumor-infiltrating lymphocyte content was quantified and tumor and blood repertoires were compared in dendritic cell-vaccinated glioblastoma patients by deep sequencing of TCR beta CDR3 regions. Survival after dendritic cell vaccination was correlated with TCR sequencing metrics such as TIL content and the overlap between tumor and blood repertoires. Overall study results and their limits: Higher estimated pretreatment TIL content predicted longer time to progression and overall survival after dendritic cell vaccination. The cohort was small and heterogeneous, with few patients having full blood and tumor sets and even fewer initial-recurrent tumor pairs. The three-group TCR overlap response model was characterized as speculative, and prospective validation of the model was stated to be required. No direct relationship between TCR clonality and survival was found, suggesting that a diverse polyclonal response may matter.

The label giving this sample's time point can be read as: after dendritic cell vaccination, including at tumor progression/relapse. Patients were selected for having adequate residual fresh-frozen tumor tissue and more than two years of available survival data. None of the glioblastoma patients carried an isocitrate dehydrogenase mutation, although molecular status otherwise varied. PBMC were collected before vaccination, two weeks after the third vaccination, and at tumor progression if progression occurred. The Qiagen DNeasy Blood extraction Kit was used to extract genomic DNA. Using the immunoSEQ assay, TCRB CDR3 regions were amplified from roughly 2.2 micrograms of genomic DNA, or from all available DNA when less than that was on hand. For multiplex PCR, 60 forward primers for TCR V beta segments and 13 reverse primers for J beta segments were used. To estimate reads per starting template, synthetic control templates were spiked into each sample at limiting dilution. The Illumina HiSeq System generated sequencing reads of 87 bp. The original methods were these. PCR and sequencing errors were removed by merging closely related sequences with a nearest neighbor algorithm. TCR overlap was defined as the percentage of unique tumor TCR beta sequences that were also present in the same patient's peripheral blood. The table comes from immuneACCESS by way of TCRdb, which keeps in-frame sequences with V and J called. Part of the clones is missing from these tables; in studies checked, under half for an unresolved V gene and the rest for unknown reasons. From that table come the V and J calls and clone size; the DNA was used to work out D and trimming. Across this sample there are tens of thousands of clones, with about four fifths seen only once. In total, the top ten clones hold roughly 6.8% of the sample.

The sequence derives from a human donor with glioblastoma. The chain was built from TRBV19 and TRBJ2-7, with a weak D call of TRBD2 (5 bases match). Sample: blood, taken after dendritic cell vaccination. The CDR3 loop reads CASSIAPRGEQYF. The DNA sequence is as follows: TGTGCCAGTAGTATAGCCCCCCGCGGGGAGCAGTACTTC.